These 6 T cell receptor beta chains came from one sample sequenced in a study of blood T cell repertoires in COVID-19. Libraries were prepared by immunoSEQ multiplex PCR; TCRdb keeps only in-frame clonotypes and omits some of them. Among roughly 280,000 clones listed, approximately 90% were seen once. Sequenced input: peripheral blood. Receptors originate from a woman in her forties or fifties who had recovered from COVID-19.

Here the CDR3 reads CASSRAWGQGGSPLHF. The CDR3 nucleotides are TGTGCCAGCAGCCGGGCTTGGGGACAGGGGGGTTCACCCCTCCACTTT. The chain employs TRBV7-2 and TRBJ1-6, with 11 nucleotides matching TRBD1. This CDR3 is 16 amino acids long. V shed 5 bases, J shed 9 bases, and the junction held 9 bases outside the gene matches. CDR1 and CDR2 (germline): SGHTA, FQGNSA.

This clone was seen a single time. The chain combines TRBV4-2 with TRBJ2-5, with D possibly matching TRBD2 (6 bases). V lost 0 bases, J lost 7 bases, and 18 bases lay in between. The CDR3 is 16 amino acids. Germline loops: CDR1 LGHNA, CDR2 YNFKEQ. The CDR3 sequence: CASSQDNSGSGGTQYF. DNA for the CDR3: TGTGCCAGCAGCCAAGATAACAGCGGGTCGGGTGGGACCCAGTACTTC.

Here the CDR3 DNA reads TGTGCCAGCAGCGCCCTAGCGGGGGGGACAGATACGCAGTATTTT. Translation: CASSALAGGTDTQYF. The chain has TRBV9 and TRBJ2-3; 12 bases map to TRBD2. The CDR3 sequence is 15 residues long. The germline V gene has CDR1 SGDLS and CDR2 YYNGEE. V shed 3 bases, J shed 3 bases, and the junction held 2 bases outside the gene matches.

The chain is built from TRBV12-3 or TRBV12-4 and TRBJ1-5, with D unresolved. The CDR3 length is 12 residues. The ends were cut back, 3 bases at V and 6 bases at J, with 6 bases in the middle. As DNA, the CDR3 is TGTGCCAGCAGTTTTAGTGTTCAGCCCCAGCATTTT. This translates into CASSFSVQPQHF.

The chain has TRBV10-2 and TRBJ1-1; D might be TRBD1 (6 bases). The length of the CDR3 is 14 residues. V gave up 3 bases and J gave up 7 bases, with 15 bases separating them. Per the germline V gene, CDR1 is WSHSY and CDR2 is SAAADI. The CDR3 DNA reads as TGCGCCAGCAGTGAAAGTTTGGACAGATATGAAGCTTTCTTT. Translation gives CASSESLDRYEAFF.

The CDR3, as DNA: TGTGCCAGCAGTAGGCCCCCGAGCGGAATGACAGATACGCAGTATTTT. Encoded protein: CASSRPPSGMTDTQYF. The chain is built from TRBV6-2 or TRBV6-3 and TRBJ2-3, with D possibly being TRBD2 (5 bases). This CDR3 spans 16 amino acids. The V and J ends lost 5 bases and 3 bases respectively, with 18 bases between them. Per the germline V gene, CDR1 is MNHEY and CDR2 is SVGEGT.